The source of this T cell receptor (beta chain) is a study of shared clonotypes between healthy human individuals. TCRdb's table, derived via immunoSEQ multiplex PCR, lists solely in-frame clones and lacks some. The profile covers about 380,000 clones, with around 96% appearing a single time and 0.32% taken by the ten largest. Those who donated were healthy HIV-negative adults, with no recent acute infections or vaccinations reported. CD45RO+ cells were combined with CCR7-negative CD45RA+ TemRA cells to form CD8 memory. The study's findings and limits: Estimated richness values were generally larger in naive subsets than in memory subsets.

As regards this clone: Its specificity is unknown.

The V end was cut by 6 bases, the J end by 3 bases, with 13 bases between. This CDR3 contains 14 residues. Germline V gene lookup returns CDR1 KGHSH and CDR2 LQKENI. Material: memory CD8+ T cells sorted from blood. Subset defined: CD45RO+ cells pooled with CCR7-negative TemRA cells. The TCR sequence derives from a man aged 25-45 years in good health. The chain employs TRBV18 and TRBJ2-3; D is undetermined. The CDR3 DNA reads TGTGCCAGCTCCGACGGCACCAGGACAGATACGCAGTATTTT. This codes for CASSDGTRTDTQYF.